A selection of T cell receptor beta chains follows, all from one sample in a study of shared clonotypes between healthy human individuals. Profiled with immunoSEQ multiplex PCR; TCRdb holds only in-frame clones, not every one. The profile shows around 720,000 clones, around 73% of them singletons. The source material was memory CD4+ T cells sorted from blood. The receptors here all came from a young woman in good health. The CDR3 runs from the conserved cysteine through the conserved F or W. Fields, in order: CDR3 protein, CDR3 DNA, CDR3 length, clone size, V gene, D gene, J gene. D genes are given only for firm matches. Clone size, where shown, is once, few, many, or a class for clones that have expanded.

CASSPRRNSLNTEAFF,TGTGCCAGCAGCCCACGTAGGAACAGCCTCAACACTGAAGCTTTCTTT,16,few,TRBV4-2,.,TRBJ1-1
CASTAQAVETQYF,TGTGCCAGCACGGCGCAAGCGGTAGAGACCCAGTACTTC,13,few,TRBV2,.,TRBJ2-5
CASSEGTTRGELFF,TGTGCCAGCAGTGAGGGGACTACGCGCGGGGAGCTGTTTTTT,14,.,TRBV25-1,TRBD2,TRBJ2-2
CASSFLGRDQETQYF,TGTGCCAGCAGCTTCTTAGGTCGGGACCAAGAGACCCAGTACTTC,15,.,TRBV5-6,.,TRBJ2-5
CASSEYGHRGRDTEAFF,TGTGCCAGCAGTGAATATGGTCACAGGGGCCGGGACACTGAAGCTTTCTTT,17,.,TRBV25-1,TRBD1,TRBJ1-1
CASSFRQGAGANVLTF,TGTGCCAGCAGCTTTAGACAGGGGGCCGGGGCCAACGTCCTGACTTTC,16,.,TRBV7-6,TRBD1,TRBJ2-6
CATSRPTGSSGANVLTF,TGTGCCACCAGCAGGCCGACAGGAAGCTCTGGGGCCAACGTCCTGACTTTC,17,.,TRBV15,.,TRBJ2-6
CASSLLVTPTYEQYF,TGTGCCAGCAGCTTGCTGGTGACTCCTACCTACGAGCAGTACTTC,15,.,TRBV7-2,.,TRBJ2-7
CASSIDRGSYEQYF,TGTGCCAGTAGTATAGATCGGGGCTCCTACGAGCAGTACTTC,14,.,TRBV19,.,TRBJ2-7
CASSNRREGQRETQYF,TGTGCCAGCAGCAATCGACGGGAGGGCCAACGGGAGACCCAGTACTTC,16,.,TRBV21-1,.,TRBJ2-5
CSVGPEASGTDTQYF,TGCAGCGTCGGCCCGGAGGCTAGCGGCACAGATACGCAGTATTTT,15,.,TRBV29-1,.,TRBJ2-3
CASSEQGGDTGELFF,TGTGCCAGCAGTGAACAGGGAGGTGACACCGGGGAGCTGTTTTTT,15,few,TRBV6-1,.,TRBJ2-2
CASSGGSRETQYF,TGTGCCAGCAGTGGAGGATCGAGGGAGACCCAGTACTTC,13,.,TRBV25-1,.,TRBJ2-5
CASSAVGEVSEQYF,TGTGCCAGCAGTGCCGTCGGGGAGGTATCCGAGCAGTACTTC,14,few,TRBV6-6,.,TRBJ2-7
CASHLTGHHNTDTQYF,TGCGCCAGCCACCTGACCGGGCACCATAACACAGATACGCAGTATTTT,16,.,TRBV5-1,.,TRBJ2-3
CASSPGTSGRASDEQFF,TGCGCCAGCAGCCCCGGGACTAGCGGGAGGGCCAGCGATGAGCAGTTCTTC,17,.,TRBV4-1,TRBD2,TRBJ2-1
CASRMDRVSEAFF,TGTGCCAGTAGGATGGACAGGGTTTCTGAAGCTTTCTTT,13,few,TRBV19,TRBD1,TRBJ1-1